This entry features one TCR beta chain sequence. Its antigen is not known. At the end of over 8 days of culture, CD4+ T cells were isolated. Vaccine administered to participants consisted of two doses of either BNT162b2 or mRNA-1273. The data derive from a study of vaccination effects on CD4 cells after COVID-19. V lost 3 bases to trimming and J lost 0 bases, with 5 bases between them. The CDR3 is made up of 13 amino acids. The germline V gene encodes CDR1 SGHNT and CDR2 YYREEE (reference sequence). Some clones are missing from TCRdb's copy, which holds only in-frame ones; the method was immunoSEQ multiplex PCR. Here the sample spans roughly 45,000 clones, roughly 72% being singletons.

The sample here was CD4+ T cells from PBMCs cultured without peptide, taken after COVID-19 vaccination. The V call is TRBV5-4, the J call TRBJ2-3; D is unclear. This receptor was identified in a human donor who received a COVID-19 vaccine. In nucleotides, the CDR3 is TGTGCCAGCAGCTCACTCAGCACAGATACGCAGTATTTT. This translates into CASSSLSTDTQYF.